One sample yielded the 20 T cell receptor beta chains listed below, sequenced in a study of blood T cell repertoires in COVID-19. Method: immunoSEQ multiplex PCR; TCRdb's copy keeps in-frame clones and lacks some. The sample has about 43,000 clones; about 90% are singletons. Specimen: peripheral blood. The origin of the receptors is a woman aged 80 or over with active COVID-19.

This rearrangement joins TRBV5-1 to TRBJ1-6; 7 bases align to TRBD1. J gave up 2 bases and V 2 bases, and 7 bases lay outside the gene matches. The CDR3 loop spans 17 amino acids. Germline V CDR1 and CDR2: SGHRS, YFSETQ. This chain's CDR3 is CASSLGTVTTYNSPLHF. CDR3 bases: TGCGCCAGCAGCTTAGGGACAGTTACTACCTATAATTCACCCCTCCACTTT.

The chain combines TRBV10-2 with TRBJ2-2; TRBD2 matches at 14 bases. The J segment lost 8 bases and the V segment lost 8 bases, leaving 7 bases of the junction unmatched. CDR1 is WSHSY and CDR2 is SAAADI in the germline V gene. The CDR3 is 15 residues long. The CDR3 bases are TGCGCCAGCGTGACTAGCGGGGGGGCTACAGGGGAGCTGTTTTTT. It encodes CASVTSGGATGELFF.

The chain has TRBV7-2 and TRBJ1-5; no firm D call. This CDR3 contains 13 residues. The V end was cut by 4 bases, the J end by 4 bases, with 8 bases between. CDR1 and CDR2 (germline): SGHTA, FQGNSA. CDR3 amino acids: CASSSTQNQPQHF. CDR3 DNA: TGTGCCAGCAGCTCCACACAGAATCAGCCCCAGCATTTT.

The chain combines TRBV5-1 with TRBJ1-1, with D unresolved. The CDR3 length is 14 residues. Between the trimmed V and J ends, which lost 2 bases and 4 bases, there was a span of 12 bases. CDR1 is SGHRS, CDR2 YFSETQ, per germline. As DNA, the CDR3 is TGCGCCAGCAGCTTTGCGGCGCGGAGCACTGAAGCTTTCTTT. It translates to CASSFAARSTEAFF. Filled out from reference TRBV5-1 and TRBJ1-1, the complete variable domain reads KAGVTQTPRYLIKTRGQQVTLSCSPISGHRSVSWYQQTPGQGLQFLFEYFSETQRNKGNFPGRFSGRQFSNSRSEMNVSTLELGDSALYLCASSFAARSTEAFFGQGTRLTVV.

The chain links TRBV12-3 or TRBV12-4 to TRBJ1-3; D is undetermined. V was cut by 7 bases and J by 4 bases, with 11 bases left in between. The CDR3 runs to 13 residues. CDR3 DNA: TGTGCCAGCACCTCAGGATTAGGAAACACCATATATTTT. Residues: CASTSGLGNTIYF.

This clone appeared a few times. This chain uses TRBV27 with TRBJ2-2, with 8 bases matching TRBD1. The CDR3 runs 13 residues. Germline V gene lookup returns CDR1 MNHEY and CDR2 SMNVEV (reference sequence). The V segment lost 10 bases and the J segment 2 bases; nucleotides outside the gene matches: 3. CDR3 sequence: CATTGANTGELFF. In DNA, the CDR3 is TGTGCCACGACAGGGGCTAACACCGGGGAGCTGTTTTTT.

This chain uses TRBV6-6 with TRBJ1-1; no reliable D call. CDR3 length equals 11 residues. CDR1 and CDR2 (germline): MNHNY, SVGAGI (reference sequence). V was trimmed by 6 bases and J by 2 bases, leaving 4 bases between them. Written as DNA, the CDR3 is TGTGCCAGCAGGGCTAACACTGAAGCTTTCTTT. It is translated as CASRANTEAFF.

This chain links TRBV5-1 with TRBJ1-3; TRBD1 is a possible D gene (5 bases). CDR3 length equals 15 residues. The V end lost 4 bases, the J end lost 2 bases, and 13 bases lay between the germline ends. Germline CDR1 is SGHRS and CDR2 is YFSETQ. The CDR3 region has the DNA TGCGCCAGCAGCCCTCCGCAGGGCACTGGAAACACCATATATTTT. Translated, it gives CASSPPQGTGNTIYF.

This clone was detected once. The CDR3 bases are TGTGCCAGTAGTTCGACAGGGGTTGGAGGTCAGCCCCAGCATTTT. As protein: CASSSTGVGGQPQHF. The rearrangement uses TRBV19 and TRBJ1-5; 8 bases fit TRBD1. The CDR3 runs to 15 residues. Trimming took 5 bases from V and 6 from J; bases not matched to a gene: 9. From germline, CDR1 is LNHDA and CDR2 SQIVND (reference sequence).

This chain links TRBV9 with TRBJ1-2; D gene ambiguous. Per the germline V gene, CDR1 is SGDLS and CDR2 is YYNGEE. The ends were cut back, 6 bases at V and 4 bases at J, with 13 bases in the middle. The CDR3 runs 13 residues. The CDR3 DNA is TGTGCCAGCATGGGCAGCCGCTTCTATGGCTACACCTTC. This encodes CASMGSRFYGYTF.

The chain carries TRBV7-2 and TRBJ1-4; D not certain. The germline V and J ends were trimmed by 0 bases and 8 bases, with 7 bases remaining between them. This CDR3 has 13 amino acids. Germline V gene lookup returns CDR1 SGHTA and CDR2 FQGNSA. Here the CDR3 DNA reads TGTGCCAGCAGCTTAGCCCGGCGGGAAAAACTGTTTTTT. It translates to CASSLARREKLFF.

V is TRBV29-1 and J is TRBJ2-7; 8 bases are shared with TRBD2. There are 15 residues in the CDR3. Germline V lookup: CDR1 SQVTM, CDR2 ANQGSEA. J was trimmed by 4 bases and V by 0 bases; bases with no gene match: 8. CDR3 residues: CSVEEGAGGKYEQYF. The CDR3 DNA is TGCAGCGTTGAAGAGGGGGCGGGGGGCAAGTACGAGCAGTACTTC.

The V and J genes are TRBV28 and TRBJ2-3, with 7 bases identical to TRBD1. V dropped 5 bases and J dropped 4; count of bases not matched to a gene: 6. The CDR3 totals 14 residues. CDR1 MDHEN and CDR2 SYDVKM come from the germline V gene. The chain's CDR3 is CASSPRQGPDTQYF. In DNA form, the CDR3 reads TGTGCCAGCAGTCCCCGACAGGGACCAGATACGCAGTATTTT. The full variable domain, completed using reference TRBV28 and TRBJ2-3, is DVKVTQSSRYLVKRTGEKVFLECVQDMDHENMFWYRQDPGLGLRLIYFSYDVKMKEKGDIPEGYSVSREKKERFSLILESASTNQTSMYLCASSPRQGPDTQYFGPGTRLTVL.

The chain recombines TRBV11-2 with TRBJ1-3; unclear D gene. The ends were cut back, 2 bases at V and 0 bases at J, with 8 bases in the middle. Germline values: CDR1 SGHAT, CDR2 FQNNGV. This CDR3 is built from 15 residues. DNA for the CDR3: TGTGCCAGCAGCTTAAGGCAGGTCTCTGGAAACACCATATATTTT. Encoded protein: CASSLRQVSGNTIYF.

Here the CDR3 reads CAWSDPYRGGNSGANVLTF. The CDR3 DNA reads TGTGCCTGGAGTGACCCGTACAGGGGTGGTAACTCTGGGGCCAACGTCCTGACTTTC. The rearrangement uses TRBV30 and TRBJ2-6; 7 nucleotides agree with TRBD1. The CDR3 covers 19 residues. The ends lost 1 base at V and 0 bases at J; junction bases unmatched: 12. From germline, CDR1 is GTSNPN and CDR2 SVGIG (reference sequence).

The J gene is TRBJ1-1, the V gene TRBV28; 7 positions match TRBD1. Germline CDR1 reads MDHEN; CDR2 reads SYDVKM. V lost 8 bases and J lost 1; bases outside the gene matches: 7. The CDR3 has 14 residues. In nucleotides, the CDR3 is TGTGCCAGCCTACAGGGGCGCGGGAACACTGAAGCTTTCTTT. It codes for CASLQGRGNTEAFF.

The V call is TRBV19, the J call TRBJ2-3; TRBD2 aligns across 7 bases. Germline values: CDR1 LNHDA, CDR2 SQIVND (reference sequence). Trimming cost V 3 bases and J 2 bases; bases outside gene matches: 2. The CDR3 runs to 14 residues. DNA of the CDR3: TGTGCCAGTAGTATCGGGGGGAACACAGATACGCAGTATTTT. It yields the protein CASSIGGNTDTQYF.

This clone came up once. This chain links TRBV9 with TRBJ2-2, with 12 bases lining up with TRBD1. J gave up 2 bases and V 4 bases, and 9 bases lay outside the gene matches. Per germline, CDR1 SGDLS and CDR2 YYNGEE. The CDR3 has 18 amino acids. The CDR3 coding sequence is TGTGCCAGCAGCTTACCGGGACAGGGGGCGAGAAACACCGGGGAGCTGTTTTTT. Protein: CASSLPGQGARNTGELFF.

The gene calls are TRBV28 and TRBJ2-7; TRBD1 agrees at 9 bases. The junction had 11 bases not matched to a gene; V was cut back by 4 bases and J by 4 bases. From germline, CDR1 is MDHEN and CDR2 SYDVKM. CDR3 length: 16 amino acids. The CDR3 reads CASSYFGDRESYEQYF. The CDR3 DNA reads TGTGCCAGCAGTTATTTTGGGGACAGGGAATCGTACGAGCAGTACTTC. The whole variable domain, filled in from reference TRBV28 and TRBJ2-7, reads DVKVTQSSRYLVKRTGEKVFLECVQDMDHENMFWYRQDPGLGLRLIYFSYDVKMKEKGDIPEGYSVSREKKERFSLILESASTNQTSMYLCASSYFGDRESYEQYFGPGTRLTVT.

The rearrangement links TRBV30 to TRBJ1-3; D is unresolved. The germline V and J ends were trimmed by 5 bases and 6 bases, with 8 bases remaining between them. The CDR3 totals 11 residues. Germline lookup yields CDR1 GTSNPN and CDR2 SVGIG (reference sequence). CDR3 sequence reads: CAWDRENTIYF. The CDR3 DNA sequence: TGTGCCTGGGATCGGGAAAACACCATATATTTT.